This T cell receptor (beta chain) was found in a study of OX40 agonist ivuxolimab in advanced cancers. Study background: Around 40% of patients had received prior checkpoint inhibitor therapy. Findings of the study overall: At doses 0.1 to 3.0 mg/kg, CD4+ and CD8+ clones expanded. The expanded peripheral T cells' antigen specificity was not determined. People who partly responded at 0.1-3.0 mg/kg had some of the least clonal expansion seen.

TCRdb keeps only in-frame clones here, not all; method: immunoSEQ multiplex PCR. Of approximately 40,000 clones in the sample, about 85% are singletons; the top ten hold about a sixth. About this clone itself: The antigen is not known.

The germline CDR1 and CDR2 sequences are MNHEY and SVGAGI. The CDR3 covers 14 residues. V gave up 2 bases and J gave up 2 bases, with 6 bases separating them. This rearrangement joins TRBV6-5 to TRBJ2-2, with no clear D. The sequenced sample was CD4+ or CD8+ T cells sorted from blood, obtained in a trial of the OX40 agonist ivuxolimab. The clonotype comes from an adult with an advanced solid tumor such as melanoma, head and neck, liver or kidney cancer. CDR3: CASSYALNTGELFF. The CDR3 nucleotides read TGTGCCAGCAGTTACGCGCTAAACACCGGGGAGCTGTTTTTT.